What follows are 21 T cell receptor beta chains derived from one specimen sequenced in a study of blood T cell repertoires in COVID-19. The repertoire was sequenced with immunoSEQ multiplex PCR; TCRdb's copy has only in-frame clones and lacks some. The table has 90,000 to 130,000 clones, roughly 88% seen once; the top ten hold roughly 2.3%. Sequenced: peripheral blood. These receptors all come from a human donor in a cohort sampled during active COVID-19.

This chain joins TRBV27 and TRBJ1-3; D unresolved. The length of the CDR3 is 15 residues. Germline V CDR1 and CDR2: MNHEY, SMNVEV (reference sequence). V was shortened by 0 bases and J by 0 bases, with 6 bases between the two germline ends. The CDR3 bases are TGTGCCAGCAGTTTATCACTGATCTCTGGAAACACCATATATTTT. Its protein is CASSLSLISGNTIYF.

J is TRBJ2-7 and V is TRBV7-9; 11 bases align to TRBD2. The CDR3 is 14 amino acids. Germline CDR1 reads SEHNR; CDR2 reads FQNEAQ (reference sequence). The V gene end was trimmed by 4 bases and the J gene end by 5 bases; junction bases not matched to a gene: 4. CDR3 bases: TGTGCCAGCAGCTCCCTAGCGGGAGGCCACGAGCAGTACTTC. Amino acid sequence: CASSSLAGGHEQYF.

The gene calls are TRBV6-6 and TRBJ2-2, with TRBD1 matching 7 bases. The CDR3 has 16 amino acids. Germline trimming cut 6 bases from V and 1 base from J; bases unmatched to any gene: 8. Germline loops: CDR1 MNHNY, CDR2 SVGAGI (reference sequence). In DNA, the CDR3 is TGTGCCAGCAGACACGACAGGGTGAGGAACACCGGGGAGCTGTTTTTT. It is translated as CASRHDRVRNTGELFF.

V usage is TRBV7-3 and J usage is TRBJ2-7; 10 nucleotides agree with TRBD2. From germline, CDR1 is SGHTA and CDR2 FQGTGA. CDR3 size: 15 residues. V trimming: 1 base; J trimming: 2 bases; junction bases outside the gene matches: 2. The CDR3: CASSLKAGGPYEQYF. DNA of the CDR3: TGTGCCAGCAGCTTAAAAGCGGGGGGGCCCTACGAGCAGTACTTC.

The chain's CDR3 is CASSDPGRRGEKLFF. The CDR3 nucleotides read TGTGCCAGTAGTGATCCGGGACGGAGGGGCGAAAAACTGTTTTTT. The chain links TRBV19 to TRBJ1-4, with D perhaps matching TRBD1 (5 bases). The V gene lost 5 bases and the J gene lost 8 bases, with 18 bases spanning the gap. CDR3 length equals 15 residues. Germline CDR1 and CDR2: LNHDA and SQIVND (reference sequence).

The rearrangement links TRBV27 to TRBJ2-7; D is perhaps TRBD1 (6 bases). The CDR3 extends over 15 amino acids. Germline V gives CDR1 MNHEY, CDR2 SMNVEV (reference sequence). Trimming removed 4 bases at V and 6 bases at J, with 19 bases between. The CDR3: CASSSRQAGISEQYF. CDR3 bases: TGTGCCAGCAGTTCCCGACAGGCAGGGATTTCCGAGCAGTACTTC.

The CDR3 coding sequence is TGTGCCAGCAGTACTCCGGGACACGGGTGGGTCGGGGAGCTGTTTTTT. This encodes CASSTPGHGWVGELFF. The rearrangement links TRBV28 to TRBJ2-2; maybe TRBD1 (6 bases). This CDR3 comprises 16 residues. V lost 5 bases, J lost 7 bases, and 20 bases lay in between. In germline, CDR1 is MDHEN, CDR2 SYDVKM.

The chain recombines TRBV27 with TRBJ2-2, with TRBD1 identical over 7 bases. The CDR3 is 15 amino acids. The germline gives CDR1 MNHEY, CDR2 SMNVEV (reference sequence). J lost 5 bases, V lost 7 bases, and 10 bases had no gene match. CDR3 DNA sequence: TGTGCCAGCACCCAAGACAGGGACAAGACCGGGGAGCTGTTTTTT. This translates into CASTQDRDKTGELFF.

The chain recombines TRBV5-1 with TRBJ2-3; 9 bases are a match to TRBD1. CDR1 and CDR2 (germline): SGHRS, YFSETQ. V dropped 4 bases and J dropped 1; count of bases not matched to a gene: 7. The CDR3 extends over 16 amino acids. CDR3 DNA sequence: TGCGCCAGCAGCCCTACAGGGGGCGCGGGCACAGATACGCAGTATTTT. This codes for CASSPTGGAGTDTQYF. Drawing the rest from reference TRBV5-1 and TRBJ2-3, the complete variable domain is KAGVTQTPRYLIKTRGQQVTLSCSPISGHRSVSWYQQTPGQGLQFLFEYFSETQRNKGNFPGRFSGRQFSNSRSEMNVSTLELGDSALYLCASSPTGGAGTDTQYFGPGTRLTVL.

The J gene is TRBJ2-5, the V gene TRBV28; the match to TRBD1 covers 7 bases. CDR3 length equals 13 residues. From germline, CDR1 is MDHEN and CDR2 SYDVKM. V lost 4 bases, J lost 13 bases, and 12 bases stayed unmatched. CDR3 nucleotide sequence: TGTGCCAGCAGTTCCCCCGCGGACAGGTCTACGTACTTC. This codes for CASSSPADRSTYF.

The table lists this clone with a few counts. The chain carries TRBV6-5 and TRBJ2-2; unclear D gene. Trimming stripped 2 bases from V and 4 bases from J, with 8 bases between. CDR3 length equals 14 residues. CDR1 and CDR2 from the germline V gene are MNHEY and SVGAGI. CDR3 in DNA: TGTGCCAGCAGTTACGCGGCCGGCACCGGGGAGCTGTTTTTT. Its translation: CASSYAAGTGELFF.

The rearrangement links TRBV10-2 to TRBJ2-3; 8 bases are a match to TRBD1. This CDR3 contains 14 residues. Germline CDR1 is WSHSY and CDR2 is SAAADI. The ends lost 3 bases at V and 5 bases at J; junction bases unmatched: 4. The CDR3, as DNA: TGCGCCAGCAGTGATCAGGGGGCCGGAGATACGCAGTATTTT. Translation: CASSDQGAGDTQYF.

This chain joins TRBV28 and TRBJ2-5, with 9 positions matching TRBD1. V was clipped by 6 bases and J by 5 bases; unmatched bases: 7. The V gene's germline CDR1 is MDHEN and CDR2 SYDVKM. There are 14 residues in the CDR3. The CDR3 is CASSRQGVLETQYF. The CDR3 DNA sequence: TGTGCCAGCAGCCGACAGGGGGTATTGGAGACCCAGTACTTC. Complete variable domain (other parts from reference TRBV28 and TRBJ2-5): DVKVTQSSRYLVKRTGEKVFLECVQDMDHENMFWYRQDPGLGLRLIYFSYDVKMKEKGDIPEGYSVSREKKERFSLILESASTNQTSMYLCASSRQGVLETQYFGPGTRLLVL.

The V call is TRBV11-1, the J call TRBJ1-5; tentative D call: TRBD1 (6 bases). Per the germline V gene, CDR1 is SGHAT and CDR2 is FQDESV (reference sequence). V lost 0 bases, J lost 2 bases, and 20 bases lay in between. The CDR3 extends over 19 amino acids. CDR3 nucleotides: TGTGCCAGCAGCTTAGCGCGTGAGAATTCAGGGGTAGGCAATCAGCCCCAGCATTTT. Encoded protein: CASSLARENSGVGNQPQHF.

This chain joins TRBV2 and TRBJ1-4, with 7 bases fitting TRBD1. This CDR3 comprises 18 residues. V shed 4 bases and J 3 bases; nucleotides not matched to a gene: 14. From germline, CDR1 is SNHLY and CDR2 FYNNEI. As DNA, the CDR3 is TGTGCCAGCAGTGTTCTGAACAGGGGCCGAGAGGCTAATGAAAAACTGTTTTTT. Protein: CASSVLNRGREANEKLFF.

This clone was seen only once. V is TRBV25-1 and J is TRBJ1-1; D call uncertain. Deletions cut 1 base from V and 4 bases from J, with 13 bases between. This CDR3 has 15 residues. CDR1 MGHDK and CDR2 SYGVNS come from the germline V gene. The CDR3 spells CASSESSGGVTEAFF. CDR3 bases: TGTGCCAGCAGTGAATCGTCCGGCGGGGTCACTGAAGCTTTCTTT.

The CDR3 region has the DNA TGTGCCAGCAGCCCCGGGTGGGGGGTCACTAATGAAAAACTGTTTTTT. This encodes CASSPGWGVTNEKLFF. The chain combines TRBV7-9 with TRBJ1-4; TRBD1 might be the D (5 bases). V lost 5 bases to trimming and J lost 2 bases, with 15 bases between them. The CDR3 spans 16 residues. Germline V gene sequence: CDR1 SEHNR, CDR2 FQNEAQ (reference sequence).

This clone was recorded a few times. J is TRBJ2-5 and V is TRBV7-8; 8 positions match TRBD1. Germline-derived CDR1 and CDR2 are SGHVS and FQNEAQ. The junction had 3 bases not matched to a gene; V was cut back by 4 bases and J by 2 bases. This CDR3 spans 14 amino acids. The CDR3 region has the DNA TGTGCCAGCAGCTCCCACAGGGGGCAAGAGACCCAGTACTTC. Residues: CASSSHRGQETQYF.

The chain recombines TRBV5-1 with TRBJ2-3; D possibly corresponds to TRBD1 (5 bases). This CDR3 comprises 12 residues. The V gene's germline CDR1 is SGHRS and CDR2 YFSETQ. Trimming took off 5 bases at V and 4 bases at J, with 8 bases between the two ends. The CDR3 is CASRSRADTQYF. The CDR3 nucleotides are TGCGCCAGCAGGTCCAGGGCAGATACGCAGTATTTT.

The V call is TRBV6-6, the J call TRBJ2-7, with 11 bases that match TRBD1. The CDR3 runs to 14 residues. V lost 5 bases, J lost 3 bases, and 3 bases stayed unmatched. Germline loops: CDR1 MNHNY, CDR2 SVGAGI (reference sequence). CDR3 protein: CASSAGTGGYEQYF. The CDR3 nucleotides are TGTGCCAGCAGTGCCGGGACAGGGGGCTACGAGCAGTACTTC.

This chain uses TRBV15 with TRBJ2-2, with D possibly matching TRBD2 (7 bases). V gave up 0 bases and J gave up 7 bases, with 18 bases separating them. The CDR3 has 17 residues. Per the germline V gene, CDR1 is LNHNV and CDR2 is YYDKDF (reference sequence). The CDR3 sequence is CATSRDYAQGRVGELFF. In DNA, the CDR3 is TGTGCCACCAGCAGAGATTACGCGCAGGGGAGGGTCGGGGAGCTGTTTTTT. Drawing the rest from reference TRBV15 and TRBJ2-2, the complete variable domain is DAMVIQNPRYQVTQFGKPVTLSCSQTLNHNVMYWYQQKSSQAPKLLFHYYDKDFNNEADTPDNFQSRRPNTSFCFLDIRSPGLGDTAMYLCATSRDYAQGRVGELFFGEGSRLTVL.